This T cell receptor (beta chain) was profiled in a study of response to subunit inactivated influenza vaccine. TCRdb analysed the RT-PCR reads with MiXCR anew, one entry per CDR3 protein. The sample shows about 480,000 distinct CDR3 sequences, roughly 23% of them seen only once. The TCR originated in a man in his fifties or sixties who received an inactivated influenza vaccine. The material was CD4+ T cells sorted from PBMCs, obtained roughly 5 days after vaccination.

The CDR3 reads CSVATGRRVYNYGYTF. The CDR3 region has the DNA TGCAGCGTCGCGACAGGGAGGAGGGTTTATAACTATGGCTACACCTTC. V and J are TRBV29-1 and TRBJ1-2, with 7 bases identical to TRBD1. CDR3 length: 16 amino acids. V dropped 6 bases and J dropped 1; count of bases not matched to a gene: 14. Germline lookup yields CDR1 SQVTM and CDR2 ANQGSEA.